This T cell receptor beta chain was captured by sequencing in a study of shared clonotypes between healthy human individuals. Study-wide results and caveats: The sampled material consisted only of blood, and tissue repertoires are likely to differ.

Clones were sequenced by immunoSEQ multiplex PCR, and TCRdb holds only the in-frame ones, with some missing. Of more than 1.2 million clones listed, 98% are singletons. Trimming removed 7 bases from V and 0 bases from J, with 16 bases in between. The CDR3 runs to 15 residues. CDR1 is MDHEN and CDR2 is SYDVKM in the germline V gene. Concerning this clone: Its antigen is unidentified.

The chain uses TRBV28 and TRBJ2-7, with D tentatively TRBD1 (5 bases). Sequencing was done on a sample of naive CD4+ T cells sorted from blood. Stated subset: CD45RA+ positively selected. This clonotype originated in a man aged 30-40 years in good health. DNA for the CDR3: TGTGCCAGCATCGATCAGGGAATTAGCTCCTACGAGCAGTACTTC. It codes for CASIDQGISSYEQYF.